Below are 10 T cell receptor beta chains sequenced from a single sample in a study of T cell repertoires in cytomegalovirus infection (dated by TCRdb to about 2019). The sample was run on an Illumina HiSeq 1500. TCRdb trimmed the raw reads at Q25, called clones with MiXCR and kept productive beta chains. Rows are combined by CDR3 protein, so each entry shows the most common genes and DNA. In all, the sample holds 150,000 to 200,000 distinct CDR3 sequences, and 7.5% to 10% of those were seen once. The ten largest clones add up to about 4.6% of the sample. What was sequenced was PBMCs. The receptors were gathered from a human donor in good health (CMV status not recorded). Some clones in this sample may be carry-over from other donors' samples.

A few counts support this clonotype. The chain links TRBV20-1 to TRBJ2-7; weak D call: TRBD2 (5 bases). The CDR3 extends over 13 amino acids. Deletions cut 0 bases from V and 6 bases from J, with 12 bases between. CDR1 is DFQATT and CDR2 is SNEGSKA in the germline V gene (reference sequence). The CDR3 nucleotides read TGCAGTGCTAGAGAGGAGGCCCCTCCCGAGCAGTACTTC. As protein: CSAREEAPPEQYF.

This clonotype was seen many times. The chain has TRBV7-8 and TRBJ2-7; D is undetermined. V was shortened by 1 base and J by 0 bases, with 7 bases between the two germline ends. The CDR3 sequence is 14 residues long. CDR1 and CDR2 from the germline V gene are SGHVS and FQNEAQ. The CDR3 DNA is TGTGCCAGCAGCTTAGACACTGCCTCCTACGAGCAGTACTTC. Encoded protein: CASSLDTASYEQYF.

This clonotype was detected many times. V gene TRBV7-2 combines with J gene TRBJ1-6; maybe TRBD1 (6 bases). The CDR3 has 16 residues. Germline V CDR1 and CDR2: SGHTA, FQGNSA. Trimming pared 2 bases from V and 2 bases from J, leaving 10 bases between. CDR3 nucleotide sequence: TGTGCCAGCAGCTTACAGGGGTTCGCCTATAATTCACCCCTCCACTTT. Protein sequence: CASSLQGFAYNSPLHF.

V gene TRBV7-4 combines with J gene TRBJ2-2; tentative D call: TRBD2 (6 bases). Trimming removed 3 bases at V and 4 bases at J, with 9 bases between. This CDR3 comprises 14 residues. CDR1 and CDR2 from the germline V gene are SGHVT and SQSDAQ. The CDR3 nucleotides read TGTGCCAGCAGCTTTGGGACTGTCACCGGGGAGCTGTTTTTT. As protein: CASSFGTVTGELFF.

In this sample, this clonotype turned up many times. Without the conserved terminal phenylalanine or tryptophan, this CDR3 likely stems from a read error. Because the CDR3's place on the DNA is in doubt, the DNA is left out and the CDR3 is given as listed by TCRdb. This chain uses TRBV20-1 with TRBJ2-1; whether TRBD2, the table's D call, matches the DNA was not checked. A total of 14 residues make up the CDR3, ends included. Germline assignment: CDR1 DFQATT and CDR2 SNEGSKA (reference sequence). The chain's CDR3 is CSARDLRTSGRALI.

This clonotype has only a few counts. The chain is built from TRBV5-1 and TRBJ1-1, with a tentative D call TRBD1 (6 bases). CDR3 length equals 13 residues. Between the trimmed V and J ends, which lost 7 bases and 8 bases, there was a span of 18 bases. The germline V gene has CDR1 SGHRS and CDR2 YFSETQ. This CDR3 is CASGGGGGEEAFF. The CDR3 DNA sequence: TGCGCCAGCGGGGGGGGCGGCGGGGAGGAAGCTTTCTTT. Filled out from reference TRBV5-1 and TRBJ1-1, the complete variable domain reads KAGVTQTPRYLIKTRGQQVTLSCSPISGHRSVSWYQQTPGQGLQFLFEYFSETQRNKGNFPGRFSGRQFSNSRSEMNVSTLELGDSALYLCASGGGGGEEAFFGQGTRLTVV.

This clonotype was picked up many times. This chain uses TRBV14 with TRBJ2-7; 7 bases fit TRBD2. Unmatched junction bases numbered 20, after V lost 0 bases and J lost 3 bases. The germline V gene encodes CDR1 SGHDN and CDR2 FVKESK. CDR3 length equals 20 residues. CDR3 protein: CASSQDYRDYSLEPDYEQYF. The CDR3 DNA is TGTGCCAGCAGCCAAGATTACCGGGACTATTCGCTGGAGCCCGACTACGAGCAGTACTTC.

This clonotype was counted between two and nine times. The genes are TRBV5-1 and TRBJ1-1; the D is unclear. CDR3 length: 12 residues. Trimming took off 4 bases at V and 8 bases at J, with 12 bases between the two ends. Per germline, CDR1 SGHRS and CDR2 YFSETQ. The CDR3 protein is CASSTGRSEAFF. The CDR3 DNA follows: TGCGCCAGCAGCACCGGACGAAGCGAAGCTTTCTTT. The full variable domain, with the rest looked up from reference TRBV5-1 and TRBJ1-1, is KAGVTQTPRYLIKTRGQQVTLSCSPISGHRSVSWYQQTPGQGLQFLFEYFSETQRNKGNFPGRFSGRQFSNSRSEMNVSTLELGDSALYLCASSTGRSEAFFGQGTRLTVV.

The chain recombines TRBV12-3 or TRBV12-4 with TRBJ2-5; the match to TRBD1 covers 7 bases. The J segment lost 5 bases and the V segment lost 4 bases, leaving 7 bases of the junction unmatched. This CDR3 contains 14 residues. For the CDR3, the DNA is TGTGCCAGCAGTTCCGACAGGGTCGGGGAGACCCAGTACTTC. The encoded protein is CASSSDRVGETQYF.

This clonotype was detected ten times or more. The J gene is TRBJ1-6, the V gene TRBV7-2, with 10 nucleotides matching TRBD1. After removal of 1 base from V and 7 bases from J, the junction contained 4 bases not matched to a gene. From germline, CDR1 is SGHTA and CDR2 FQGNSA. This CDR3 comprises 16 residues. The CDR3 here is CASSLDGTGANSPLHF. As DNA, the CDR3 is TGTGCCAGCAGCTTAGATGGGACAGGGGCAAATTCACCCCTCCACTTT. The full variable domain, in which reference TRBV7-2 and TRBJ1-6 provide the parts outside the CDR3, is GAGVSQSPSNKVTEKGKDVELRCDPISGHTALYWYRQSLGQGLEFLIYFQGNSAPDKSGLPSDRFSAERTGGSVSTLTIQRTQQEDSAVYLCASSLDGTGANSPLHFGNGTRLTVT.